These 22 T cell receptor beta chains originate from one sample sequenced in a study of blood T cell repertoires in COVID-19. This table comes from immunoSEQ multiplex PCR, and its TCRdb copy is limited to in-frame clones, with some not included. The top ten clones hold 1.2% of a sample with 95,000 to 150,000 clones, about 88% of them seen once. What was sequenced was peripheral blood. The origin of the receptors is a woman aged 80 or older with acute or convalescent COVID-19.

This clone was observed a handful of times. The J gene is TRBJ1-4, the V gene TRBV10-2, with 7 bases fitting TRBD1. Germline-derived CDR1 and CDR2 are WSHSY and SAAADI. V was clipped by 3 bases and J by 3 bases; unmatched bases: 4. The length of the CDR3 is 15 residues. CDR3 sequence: CASSDPGTANEKLFF. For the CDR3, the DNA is TGCGCCAGCAGTGACCCCGGGACAGCTAATGAAAAACTGTTTTTT.

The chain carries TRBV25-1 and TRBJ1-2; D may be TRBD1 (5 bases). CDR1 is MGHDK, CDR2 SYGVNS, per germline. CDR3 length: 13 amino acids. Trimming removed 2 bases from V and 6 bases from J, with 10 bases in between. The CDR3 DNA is TGTGCCAGCAGTGAACAGGGTGTTGATGGCTACACCTTC. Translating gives CASSEQGVDGYTF.

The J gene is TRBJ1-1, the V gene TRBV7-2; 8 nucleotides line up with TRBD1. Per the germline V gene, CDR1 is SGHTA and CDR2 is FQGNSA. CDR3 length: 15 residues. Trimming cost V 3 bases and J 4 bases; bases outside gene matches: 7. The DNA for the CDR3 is TGTGCCAGCAGCTTGGACAGGGTGGGGAGCACTGAAGCTTTCTTT. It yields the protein CASSLDRVGSTEAFF.

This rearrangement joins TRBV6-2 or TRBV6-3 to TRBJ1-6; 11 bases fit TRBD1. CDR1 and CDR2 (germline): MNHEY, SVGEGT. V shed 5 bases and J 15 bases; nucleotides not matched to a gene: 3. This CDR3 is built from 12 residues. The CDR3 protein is CASSRDRGGLHF. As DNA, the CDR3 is TGTGCCAGCAGTCGGGACAGGGGGGGCCTCCACTTT.

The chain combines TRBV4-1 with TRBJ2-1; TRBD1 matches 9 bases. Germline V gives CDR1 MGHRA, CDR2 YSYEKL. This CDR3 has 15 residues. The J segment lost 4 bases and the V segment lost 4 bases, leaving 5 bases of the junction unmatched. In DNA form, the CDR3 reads TGCGCCAGCAGCCGGGCCGGGACAGGGTACAATGAGCAGTTCTTC. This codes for CASSRAGTGYNEQFF.

In DNA form, the CDR3 reads TGTGCCAGCAGCCCCGGGACAGGGAATAATTCACCCCTCCACTTT. This encodes CASSPGTGNNSPLHF. The genes are TRBV6-6 and TRBJ1-6; the match to TRBD1 covers 9 bases. With 6 bases clipped from V and 5 bases from J, the junction kept 5 bases outside the gene matches. This CDR3 has 15 residues. Germline assignment: CDR1 MNHNY and CDR2 SVGAGI (reference sequence).

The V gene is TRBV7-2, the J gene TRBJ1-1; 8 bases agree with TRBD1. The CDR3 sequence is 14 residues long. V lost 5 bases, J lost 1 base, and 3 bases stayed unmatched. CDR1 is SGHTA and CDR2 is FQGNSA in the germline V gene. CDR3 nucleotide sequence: TGTGCCAGCAGCCCAGGGGGCCCGAACACTGAAGCTTTCTTT. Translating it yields CASSPGGPNTEAFF. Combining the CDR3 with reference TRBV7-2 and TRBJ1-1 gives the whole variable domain GAGVSQSPSNKVTEKGKDVELRCDPISGHTALYWYRQSLGQGLEFLIYFQGNSAPDKSGLPSDRFSAERTGGSVSTLTIQRTQQEDSAVYLCASSPGGPNTEAFFGQGTRLTVV.

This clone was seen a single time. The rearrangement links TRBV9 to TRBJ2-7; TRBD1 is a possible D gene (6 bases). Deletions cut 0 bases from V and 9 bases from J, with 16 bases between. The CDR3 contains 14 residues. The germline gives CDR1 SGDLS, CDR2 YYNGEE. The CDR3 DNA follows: TGTGCCAGCAGCGTAGACAGGGAGTTTAGTCGGCAGTACTTC. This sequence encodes CASSVDREFSRQYF.

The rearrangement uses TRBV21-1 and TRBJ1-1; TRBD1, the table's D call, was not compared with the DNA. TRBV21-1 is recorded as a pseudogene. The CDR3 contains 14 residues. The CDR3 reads CARTTQTENTEAFF. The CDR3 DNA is TGTGCCAGGACAACCCAGACAGAGAACACTGAAGCTTTCTTT.

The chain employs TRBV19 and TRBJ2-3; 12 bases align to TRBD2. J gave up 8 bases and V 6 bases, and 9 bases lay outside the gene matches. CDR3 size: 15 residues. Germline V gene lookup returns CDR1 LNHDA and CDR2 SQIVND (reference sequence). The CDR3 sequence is CASRPTSGRGVTQYF. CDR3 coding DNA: TGTGCCAGTAGACCGACTAGCGGGAGAGGCGTTACGCAGTATTTT.

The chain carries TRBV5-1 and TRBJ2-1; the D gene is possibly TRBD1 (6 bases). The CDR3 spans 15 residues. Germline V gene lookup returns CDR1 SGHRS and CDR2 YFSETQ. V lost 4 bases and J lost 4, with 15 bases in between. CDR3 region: CASSAVVGQYNEQFF. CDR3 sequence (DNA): TGCGCCAGCAGCGCGGTGGTGGGACAATACAATGAGCAGTTCTTC.

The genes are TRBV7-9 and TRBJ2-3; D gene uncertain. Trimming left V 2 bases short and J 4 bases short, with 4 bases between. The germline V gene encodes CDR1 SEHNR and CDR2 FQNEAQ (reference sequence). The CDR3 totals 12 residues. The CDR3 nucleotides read TGTGCCAGCAGCTTATCCTCAGATACGCAGTATTTT. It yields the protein CASSLSSDTQYF.

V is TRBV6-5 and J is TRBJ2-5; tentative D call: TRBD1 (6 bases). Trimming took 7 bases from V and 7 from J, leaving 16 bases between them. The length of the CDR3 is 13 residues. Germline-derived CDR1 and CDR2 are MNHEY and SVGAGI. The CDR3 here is CASNRAGAGTQYF. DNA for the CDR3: TGTGCCAGCAACAGGGCAGGGGCAGGGACCCAGTACTTC.

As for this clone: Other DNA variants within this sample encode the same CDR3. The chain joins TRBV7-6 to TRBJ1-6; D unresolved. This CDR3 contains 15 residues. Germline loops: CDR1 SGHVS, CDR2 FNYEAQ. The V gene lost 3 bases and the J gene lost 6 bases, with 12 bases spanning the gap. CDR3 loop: CASSLSLDSNSPLHF. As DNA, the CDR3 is TGTGCCAGCAGCTTGAGTCTGGACTCTAATTCACCCCTCCACTTT. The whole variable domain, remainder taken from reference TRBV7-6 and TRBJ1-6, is GAGVSQSPRYKVTKRGQDVALRCDPISGHVSLYWYRQALGQGPEFLTYFNYEAQQDKSGLPNDRFSAERPEGSISTLTIQRTEQRDSAMYRCASSLSLDSNSPLHFGNGTRLTVT.

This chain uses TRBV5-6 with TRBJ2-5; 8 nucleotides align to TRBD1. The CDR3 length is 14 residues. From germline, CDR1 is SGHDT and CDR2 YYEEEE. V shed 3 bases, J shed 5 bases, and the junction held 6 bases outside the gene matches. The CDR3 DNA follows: TGTGCCAGCAGCTCAACCTGGACAGGGGAGACCCAGTACTTC. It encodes CASSSTWTGETQYF.

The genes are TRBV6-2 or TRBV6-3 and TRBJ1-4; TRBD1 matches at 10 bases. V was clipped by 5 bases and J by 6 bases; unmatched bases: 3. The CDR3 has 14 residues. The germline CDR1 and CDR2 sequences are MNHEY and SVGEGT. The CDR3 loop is CASSRDRGYEKLFF. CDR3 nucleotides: TGTGCCAGCAGTCGGGACAGGGGTTATGAAAAACTGTTTTTT.

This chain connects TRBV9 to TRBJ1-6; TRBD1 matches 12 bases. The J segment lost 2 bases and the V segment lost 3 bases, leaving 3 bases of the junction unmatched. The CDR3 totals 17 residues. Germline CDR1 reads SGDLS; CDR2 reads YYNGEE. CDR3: CASSGGTGGAYNSPLHF. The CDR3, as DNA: TGTGCCAGCAGCGGAGGGACAGGGGGCGCCTATAATTCACCCCTCCACTTT.

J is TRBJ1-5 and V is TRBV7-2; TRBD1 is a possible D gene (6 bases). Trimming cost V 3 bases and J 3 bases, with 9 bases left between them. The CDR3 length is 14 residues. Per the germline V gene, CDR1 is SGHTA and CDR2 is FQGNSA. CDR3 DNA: TGTGCCAGCAGCTTCCAGGGGAACAATCAGCCCCAGCATTTT. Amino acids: CASSFQGNNQPQHF.

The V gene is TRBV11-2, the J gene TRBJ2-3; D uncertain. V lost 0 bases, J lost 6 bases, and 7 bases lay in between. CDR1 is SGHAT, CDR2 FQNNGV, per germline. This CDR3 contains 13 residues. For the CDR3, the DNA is TGTGCCAGCAGCTTAGATCTCGGGGATACGCAGTATTTT. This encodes CASSLDLGDTQYF.

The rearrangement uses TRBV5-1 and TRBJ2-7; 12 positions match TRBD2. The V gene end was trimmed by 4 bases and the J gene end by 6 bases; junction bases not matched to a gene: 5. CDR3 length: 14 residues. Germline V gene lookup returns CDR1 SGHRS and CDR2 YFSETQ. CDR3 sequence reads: CASSRTSGNGEQYF. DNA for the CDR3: TGCGCCAGCAGCCGGACTAGCGGGAACGGCGAGCAGTACTTC.

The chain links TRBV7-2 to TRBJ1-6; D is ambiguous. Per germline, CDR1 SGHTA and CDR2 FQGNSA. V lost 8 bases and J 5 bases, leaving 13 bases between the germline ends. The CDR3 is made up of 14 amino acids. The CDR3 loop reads CASSRYIDNSPLHF. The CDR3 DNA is TGTGCCAGCTCCAGATACATCGATAATTCACCCCTCCACTTT.

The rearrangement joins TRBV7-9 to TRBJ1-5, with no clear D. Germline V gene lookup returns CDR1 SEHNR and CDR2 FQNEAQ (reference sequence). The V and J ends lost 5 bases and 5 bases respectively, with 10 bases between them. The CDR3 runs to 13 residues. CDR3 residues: CASSREYDQPQHF. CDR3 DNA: TGTGCCAGCAGCCGAGAGTACGATCAGCCCCAGCATTTT.